The source of this T cell receptor (beta chain) is a study of blood T cell repertoires in COVID-19. As handled by the study authors: Reference gene primer amplification gave nucleated cell count estimates. Some clones are missing from TCRdb's copy, which holds only in-frame ones; the method was immunoSEQ multiplex PCR. V, J and clone size derive from that table, while D and trimming were established from the DNA sequence. The table shows roughly 130,000 clones, with around 83% occurring only once. This CDR3 contains 15 residues. The germline gives CDR1 SGHDN, CDR2 FVKESK. V gave up 4 bases and J gave up 2 bases, with 15 bases separating them.

Source material: peripheral blood. This TCR came from a woman aged 45-59 years with acute or convalescent COVID-19. The V gene is TRBV14, the J gene TRBJ2-7; a possible D gene is TRBD1 (6 bases). The CDR3 DNA sequence: TGTGCCAGCAGCCTCCTAACAGGGTATGCCTACGAGCAGTACTTC. Translating gives CASSLLTGYAYEQYF.